This T cell receptor (beta chain) was identified during a study of T cells in Graves' hyperthyroidism and ophthalmopathy (dated by TCRdb to about 2019). Background on the whole study: Peripheral blood samples were taken at initial diagnosis, before any treatment was given. Following sampling, methimazole starting at 30 mg daily was given to hyperthyroidism patients, and high-dose intravenous methylprednisolone was given to ophthalmopathy patients. To identify TCR V-J signatures that set the groups apart, the researchers used a discovery cohort of 100 patients, made up of around 40 with Graves' ophthalmopathy and some 58 with stable Graves' hyperthyroidism. The roughly 100 discovery patients were divided at random into training and test sets in a 7:3 ratio. Whether ophthalmopathy could be predicted prospectively was tested in an independent validation cohort made up of 18 to 20 hyperthyroidism patients plus 17 patients who later progressed to ophthalmopathy. The study also compared thyroid tissue and blood T-cell repertoires from several Graves' hyperthyroidism patients. TCR Vbeta CDR3 sequencing of 140 or so peripheral blood samples (under 45 ophthalmopathy, roughly 72 hyperthyroidism and approximately 17 progressor patients) is reported in the paper. The full study reports these points: In cross-validation, a model built on a 13 V-J signature told ophthalmopathy apart from stable hyperthyroidism with roughly 87% sensitivity and about 81% specificity, and in testing the same model reached 80%/75%. Blood samples also contained most of the expanded thyroid clonotypes (frequency above 0.001), which suggests that blood repertoires may reflect thyroid immune responses. No statistical method was used to fix the sample size in advance, and group allocation was not hidden from the investigators. In validation, the model predicted progression to ophthalmopathy a median of about 6 months before onset, with about 64% sensitivity and 72.22% specificity.

Amplification of TCR beta CDR3 regions was carried out from RNA transcripts. For the first round of RT-PCR on the TCR CDR3, the HTBI primer set was used together with the Qiagen OneStep RT-PCR kit. The libraries were constructed in a second round of multiplex PCR and then size-selected and purified. Sequencing of the libraries was done on an Illumina HiSeq2000 using paired-end 100 bp reads. The paper's processing steps were these. SOAPnuke was used to process the raw data, removing reads that contained adapters or uncalled bases, had a mean Phred below 15, or lacked an exact match to the constant primer or identifier. High-quality paired reads were merged using COPE v1.2.5, and each unique nucleotide sequence was defined as a clonotype. Clonotypes were aligned to IMGT TRBV, TRBD and TRBJ reference segments using MiTCR v1.1. The analysis included only V-J combinations with a frequency above 0.0001, which together covered approximately 99% of the repertoires. A TCS score was defined as the ratio of F50 (clonal expansion) to E x V (chaos), with BLOSUM62-based TCRdist applied between CDR3 peptides within each V-J. Welch's t-statistics and random forest reduced several hundred V-J features to 10 to 15, which were used in a naive Bayes classifier (R e1071). TCRdb reanalyzed the raw reads on its own, using fastp at Q25 for trimming and MiXCR for clone calling, and kept in-frame beta chains. Rows are combined by CDR3 protein, so each entry shows the most common genes and DNA. TCRdb, not the authors, supplied the V and J calls. The sample data list about 600,000 distinct CDR3 sequences, and around 14% of these were observed just once. Over 6% of the sample is taken by the ten largest.

In the ophthalmopathy patients, disease was moderately to severely active, with a Clinical Activity Score of 3 or more, a NOSPECS grade of 4 or more, and a duration of less than 3 months. Exclusion was applied to patients with uncontrolled infections, other autoimmune diseases, pregnancy or lactation. Diagnoses relied on clinical symptoms, serum thyroxine and TRAb, thyroid ultrasound and orbital computed tomography. Ficoll-Paque density gradient centrifugation was used to isolate PBMCs from approximately 11 ml of fresh peripheral blood. Trizol reagent was used to extract total RNA, and RNA quality was then checked on an Agilent 2100 Bioanalyzer. This clonotype was detected only a few times. The target of this receptor is not known. Base qualities are not provided; no much larger clone lies one nucleotide away. Trimming costs V 5 bases and J 3 bases, and their ends lie 8 bases apart. From the germline V gene (reference sequence), CDR1 is LNHDA and CDR2 is SQIVND. The CDR3 starts with the cysteine, ends with the phenylalanine, and has 12 residues. Only CDR3 DNA remains: 36 bases, in frame from the first base.

The specimen was blood. The source is a woman aged 18-35 years with Graves' ophthalmopathy. Rearrangement joined TRBV19 to TRBJ2-7; confidence is insufficient to name the D gene. The DNA sequence reads TGTGCCAGTAGTGACAAATTCTACGAGCAGTACTTC. It encodes CASSDKFYEQYF.